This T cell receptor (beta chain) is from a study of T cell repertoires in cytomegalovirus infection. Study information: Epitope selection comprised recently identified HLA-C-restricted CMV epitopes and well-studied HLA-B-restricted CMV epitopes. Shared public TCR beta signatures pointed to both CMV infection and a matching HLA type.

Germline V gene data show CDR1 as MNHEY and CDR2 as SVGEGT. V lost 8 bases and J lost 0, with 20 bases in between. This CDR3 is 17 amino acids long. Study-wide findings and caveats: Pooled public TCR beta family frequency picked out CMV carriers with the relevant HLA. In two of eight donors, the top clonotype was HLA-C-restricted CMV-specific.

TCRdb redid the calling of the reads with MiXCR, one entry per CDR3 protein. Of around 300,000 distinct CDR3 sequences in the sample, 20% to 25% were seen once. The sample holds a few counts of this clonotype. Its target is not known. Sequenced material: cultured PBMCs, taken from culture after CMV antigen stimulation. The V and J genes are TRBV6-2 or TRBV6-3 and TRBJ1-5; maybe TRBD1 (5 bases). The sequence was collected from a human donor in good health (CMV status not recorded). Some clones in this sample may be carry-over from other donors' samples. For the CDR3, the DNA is TGTGCCAGCGGAGGCCGTGGGGGAACTCTTAGCAATCAGCCCCAGCATTTT. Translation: CASGGRGGTLSNQPQHF.